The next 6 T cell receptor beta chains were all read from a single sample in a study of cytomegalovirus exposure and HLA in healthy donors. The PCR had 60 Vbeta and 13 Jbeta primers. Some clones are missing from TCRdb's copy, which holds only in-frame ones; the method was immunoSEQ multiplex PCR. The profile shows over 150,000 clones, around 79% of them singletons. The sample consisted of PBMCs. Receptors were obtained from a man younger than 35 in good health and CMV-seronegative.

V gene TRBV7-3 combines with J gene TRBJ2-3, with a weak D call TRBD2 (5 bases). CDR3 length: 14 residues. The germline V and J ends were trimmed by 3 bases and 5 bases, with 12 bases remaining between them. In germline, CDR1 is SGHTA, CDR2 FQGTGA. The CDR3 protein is CASSLVVGVDTQYF. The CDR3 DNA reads TGTGCCAGCAGCTTGGTTGTCGGGGTAGATACGCAGTATTTT.

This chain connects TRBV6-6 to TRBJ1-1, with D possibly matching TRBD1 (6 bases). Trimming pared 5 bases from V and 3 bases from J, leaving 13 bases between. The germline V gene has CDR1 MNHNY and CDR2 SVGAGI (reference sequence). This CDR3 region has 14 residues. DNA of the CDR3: TGTGCCAGCAGTGTACAGGGTCCCGACACTGAAGCTTTCTTT. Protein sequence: CASSVQGPDTEAFF.

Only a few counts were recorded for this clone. Here the CDR3 DNA reads TGTGCCAGCAGCTTCAACTCAGGGGGTAATTCACCCCTCCACTTT. This sequence encodes CASSFNSGGNSPLHF. The rearrangement joins TRBV5-4 to TRBJ1-6; 7 bases line up with TRBD1. The germline V gene encodes CDR1 SGHNT and CDR2 YYREEE (reference sequence). Trimming cost V 2 bases and J 6 bases; bases outside gene matches: 5. The length of the CDR3 is 15 residues. The full variable domain, completed using reference TRBV5-4 and TRBJ1-6, is ETGVTQSPTHLIKTRGQQVTLRCSSQSGHNTVSWYQQALGQGPQFIFQYYREEENGRGNFPPRFSGLQFPNYSSELNVNALELDDSALYLCASSFNSGGNSPLHFGNGTRLTVT.

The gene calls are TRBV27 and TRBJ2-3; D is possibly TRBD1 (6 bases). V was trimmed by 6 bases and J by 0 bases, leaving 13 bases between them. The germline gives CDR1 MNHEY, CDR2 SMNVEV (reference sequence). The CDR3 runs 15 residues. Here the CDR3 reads CASRRTVPSTDTQYF. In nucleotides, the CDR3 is TGTGCCAGCAGACGGACAGTGCCTAGCACAGATACGCAGTATTTT.

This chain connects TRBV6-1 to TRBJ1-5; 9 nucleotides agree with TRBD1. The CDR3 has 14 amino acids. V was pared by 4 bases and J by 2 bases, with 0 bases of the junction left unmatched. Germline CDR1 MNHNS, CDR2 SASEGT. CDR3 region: CASSGTGGNQPQHF. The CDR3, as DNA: TGTGCCAGCAGTGGGACAGGGGGCAATCAGCCCCAGCATTTT.

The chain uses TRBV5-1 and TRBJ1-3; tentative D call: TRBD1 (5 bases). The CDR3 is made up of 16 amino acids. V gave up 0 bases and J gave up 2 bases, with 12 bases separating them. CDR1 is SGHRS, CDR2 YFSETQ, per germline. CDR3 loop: CASSLDRLNAGNTIYF. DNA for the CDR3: TGCGCCAGCAGCTTGGACAGGTTGAATGCTGGAAACACCATATATTTT.